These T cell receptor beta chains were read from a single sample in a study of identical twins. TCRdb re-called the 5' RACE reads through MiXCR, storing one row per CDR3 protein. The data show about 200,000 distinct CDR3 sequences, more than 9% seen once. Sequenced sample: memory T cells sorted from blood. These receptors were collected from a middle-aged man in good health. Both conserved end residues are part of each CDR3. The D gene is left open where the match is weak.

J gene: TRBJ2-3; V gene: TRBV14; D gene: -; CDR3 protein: CARSNTGEGTDTQYF
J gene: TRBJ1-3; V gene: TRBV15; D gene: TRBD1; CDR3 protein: CATSSRGTADFGNTIYF
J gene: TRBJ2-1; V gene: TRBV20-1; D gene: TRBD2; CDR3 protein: CSATDLAGGYNEQFF
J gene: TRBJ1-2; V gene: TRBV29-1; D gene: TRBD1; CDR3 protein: CSVDRGNYGYTF
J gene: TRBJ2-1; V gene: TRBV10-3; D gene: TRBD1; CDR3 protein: CAIRLGQGIVDEQFF
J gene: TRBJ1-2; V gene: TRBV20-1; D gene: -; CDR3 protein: CSARAPGAQVGYTF
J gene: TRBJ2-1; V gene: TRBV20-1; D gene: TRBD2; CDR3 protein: CSAPPPGLAYNEQFF
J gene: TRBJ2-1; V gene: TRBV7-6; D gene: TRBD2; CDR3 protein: CASSSWGSGGARNEQFF
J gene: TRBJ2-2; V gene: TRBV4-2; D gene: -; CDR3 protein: CASSQEGGGANTGELFF
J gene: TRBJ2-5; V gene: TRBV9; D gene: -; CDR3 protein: CASSVGGVGHQETQYF
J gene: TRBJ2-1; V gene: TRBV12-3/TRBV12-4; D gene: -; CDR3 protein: CASSFYDSVNNEQFF
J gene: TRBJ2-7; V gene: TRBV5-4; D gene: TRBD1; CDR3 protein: CASSWGQGALNEQYF
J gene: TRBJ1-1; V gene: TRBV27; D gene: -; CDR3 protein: CASSFLPDVSEAFF
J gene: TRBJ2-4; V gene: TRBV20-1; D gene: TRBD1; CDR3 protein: CSAEDRGEAKNIQYF
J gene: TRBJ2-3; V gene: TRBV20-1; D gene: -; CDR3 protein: CSASGGGPDTQYF
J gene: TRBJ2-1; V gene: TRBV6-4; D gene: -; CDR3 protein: CASSDRVGKGQFF
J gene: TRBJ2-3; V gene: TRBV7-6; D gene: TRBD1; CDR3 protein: CASSLTGGADTQYF
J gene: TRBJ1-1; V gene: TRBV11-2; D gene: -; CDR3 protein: CASSLEVATATEAFF
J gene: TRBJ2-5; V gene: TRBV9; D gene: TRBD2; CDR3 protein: CASSAGTSGRKETQYF
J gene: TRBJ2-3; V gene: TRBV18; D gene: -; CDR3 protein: CASSPPQGSPDTQYF
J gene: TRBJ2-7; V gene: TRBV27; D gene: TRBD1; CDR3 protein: CASSSKDRVLTYEQYF
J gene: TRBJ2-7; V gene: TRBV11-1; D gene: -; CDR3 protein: CASSLAGGRVSEQYF
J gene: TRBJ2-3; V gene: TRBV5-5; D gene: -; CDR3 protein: CASRPGQQNTDTQYF
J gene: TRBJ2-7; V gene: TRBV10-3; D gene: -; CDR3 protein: CAISEERGYEQYF
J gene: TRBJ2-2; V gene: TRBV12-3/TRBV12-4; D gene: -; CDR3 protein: CASSSPGSAGELFF
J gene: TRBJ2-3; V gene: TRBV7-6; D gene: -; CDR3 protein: CASSPHKGGLITDTQYF
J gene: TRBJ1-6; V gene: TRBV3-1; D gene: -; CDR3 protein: CASSQGGYRSPLHF
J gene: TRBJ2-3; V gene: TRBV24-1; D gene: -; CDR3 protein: CATSDPGADTQYF
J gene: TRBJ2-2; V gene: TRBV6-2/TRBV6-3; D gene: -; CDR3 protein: CASSNEGLNTGELFF
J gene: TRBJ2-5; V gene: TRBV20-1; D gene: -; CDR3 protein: CSASIGSHGETQYF
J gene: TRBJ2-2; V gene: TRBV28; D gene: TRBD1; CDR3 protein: CASSWTGSEAGELFF
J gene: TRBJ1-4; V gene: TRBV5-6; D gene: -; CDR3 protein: CASSLRPEKNEKLFF
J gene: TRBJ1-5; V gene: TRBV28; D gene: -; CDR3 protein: CASSFGRGSNQPQHF
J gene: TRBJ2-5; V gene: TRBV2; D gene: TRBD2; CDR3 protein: CASLAGTSGAVKETQYF
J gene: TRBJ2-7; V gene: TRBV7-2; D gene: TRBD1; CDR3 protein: CASSLETGPYEQYF
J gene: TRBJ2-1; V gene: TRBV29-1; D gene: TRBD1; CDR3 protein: CSTGQGHNEQFF
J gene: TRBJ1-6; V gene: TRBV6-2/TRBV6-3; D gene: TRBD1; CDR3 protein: CASSPGQDSPLHF
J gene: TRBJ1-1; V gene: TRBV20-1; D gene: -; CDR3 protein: CSARDWRNTEAFF
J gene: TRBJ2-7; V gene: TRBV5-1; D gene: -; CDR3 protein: CASSTGTAGYEQYF
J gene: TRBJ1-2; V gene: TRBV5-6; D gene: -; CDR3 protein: CASSLGGFDYTF
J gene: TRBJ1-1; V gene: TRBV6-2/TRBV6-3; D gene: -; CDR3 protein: CASSYPGSNTEAFF
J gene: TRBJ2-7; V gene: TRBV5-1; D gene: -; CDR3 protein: CASSLAGSQPTEQYF
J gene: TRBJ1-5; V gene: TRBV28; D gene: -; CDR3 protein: CASPPSTGRRGNQPQHF
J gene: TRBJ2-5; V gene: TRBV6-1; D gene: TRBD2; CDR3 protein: CASVQGRETSGWETQYF
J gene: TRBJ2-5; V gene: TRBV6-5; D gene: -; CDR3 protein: CASRLDKTQYF
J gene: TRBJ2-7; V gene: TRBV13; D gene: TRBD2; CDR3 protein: CASSSPGTTPAYEQYF
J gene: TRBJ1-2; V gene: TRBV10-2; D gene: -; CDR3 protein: CASRHPDGYTF
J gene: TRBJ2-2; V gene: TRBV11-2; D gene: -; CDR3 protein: CASSLYLGAFWAGRSTGELFF
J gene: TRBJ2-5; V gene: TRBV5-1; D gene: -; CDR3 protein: CASSLGDGSSETQYF
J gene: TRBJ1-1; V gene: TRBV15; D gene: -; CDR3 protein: CATSPPFLYGGPTEAFF
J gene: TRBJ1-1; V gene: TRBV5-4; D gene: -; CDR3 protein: CASSLPGLAIAFF
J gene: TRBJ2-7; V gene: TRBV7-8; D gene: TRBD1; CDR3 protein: CASSLVVGTGSYEQYF
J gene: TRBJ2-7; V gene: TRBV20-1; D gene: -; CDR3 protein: CSARDIAYEQYF
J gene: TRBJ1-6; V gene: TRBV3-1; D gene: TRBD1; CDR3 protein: CASRAGTDNSPLHF
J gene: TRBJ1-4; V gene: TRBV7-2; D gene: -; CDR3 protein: CASSFREGEKLFF
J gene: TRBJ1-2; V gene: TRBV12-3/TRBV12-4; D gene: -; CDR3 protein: CASSLFLGENHWGGYTF
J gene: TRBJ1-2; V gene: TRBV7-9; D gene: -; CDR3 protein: CASSQTGTMIYGYTF
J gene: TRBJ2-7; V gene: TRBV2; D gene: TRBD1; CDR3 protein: CATHRDRGTYEQYF
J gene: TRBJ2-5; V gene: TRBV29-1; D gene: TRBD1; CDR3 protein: CSAMDRLYTETQYF
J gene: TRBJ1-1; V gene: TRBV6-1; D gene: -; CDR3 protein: CASRIGQGRNTEAFF